This is a list of T cell receptor beta chains from one sample in a study of cytomegalovirus exposure and HLA in healthy donors. Some clones are missing from TCRdb's copy, which holds only in-frame ones; the method was immunoSEQ multiplex PCR. This sample has some 140,000 clones; around 80% occur once, and the top ten carry around 1.3%. The material sequenced was PBMCs. These receptors originate from a male donor in good health and CMV-seropositive. CDR3s include the opening cysteine and the closing phenylalanine or tryptophan. The D gene is left open where the match is weak. Only some rows state a clone size, as once, few, many or a class for expanded clones.

cdr3_nt	cdr3_aa	j_call	cdr3_length	clone_size	d_call	v_call
TGTGCCAGCTCATTTTCCGGGACAGCCTCCTACGAGCAGTACTTC	CASSFSGTASYEQYF	TRBJ2-7	15	.	TRBD1	TRBV18
TGTGCCAGTAGTCCCAACAGGGGATACGGCAGTCACTACGAGCAGTACTTC	CASSPNRGYGSHYEQYF	TRBJ2-7	17	.	TRBD1	TRBV19
TGTGCCAGCAGCACCTCACGGACAGGGGTAGACAATCAGCCCCAGCATTTT	CASSTSRTGVDNQPQHF	TRBJ1-5	17	.	TRBD1	TRBV7-9
TGTGCCAGCAGCTTACCACTAGCTCCCGGGGAGCTGTTTTTT	CASSLPLAPGELFF	TRBJ2-2	14	.	.	TRBV7-9
TGTGCCAGCAGCACCCGACGCAGGGACAGGGGGCCGGTCACTGAAGCTTTCTTT	CASSTRRRDRGPVTEAFF	TRBJ1-1	18	.	.	TRBV21-1
TGTGCCAGCAGTCCTACAGGGTTCCCTGGAAACACCATATATTTT	CASSPTGFPGNTIYF	TRBJ1-3	15	.	.	TRBV6-5
TGTGCCAGCCAAGAGGATGGGAGGCGACTAGATGGCTACACCTTC	CASQEDGRRLDGYTF	TRBJ1-2	15	few	.	TRBV28
TGCGCCAGCAGCTTGCAGGGCCTCCAAGAGACCCAGTACTTC	CASSLQGLQETQYF	TRBJ2-5	14	.	.	TRBV5-1
TGTGCCAGCGGGATAGGGAGCGCCTACGAGCAGTACTTC	CASGIGSAYEQYF	TRBJ2-7	13	once	.	TRBV28
TGCGCCAGCAGCTTGTTCCAGGGGCCCACCATGAACACTGAAGCTTTCTTT	CASSLFQGPTMNTEAFF	TRBJ1-1	17	.	.	TRBV5-1
TGTGCCAGCAGTTACTCGGCAGGGGGCTTATATGGCTACACCTTC	CASSYSAGGLYGYTF	TRBJ1-2	15	.	TRBD1	TRBV6-5
TGTGCCAGCAGCCCGCGGTTTGGCCGGGATGGCTCCTACGAGCAGTACTTC	CASSPRFGRDGSYEQYF	TRBJ2-7	17	.	.	TRBV5-8
TGTGCCAGCAGGCGACAGGGCGAAAGAGGCACAGATACGCAGTATTTT	CASRRQGERGTDTQYF	TRBJ2-3	16	once	TRBD1	TRBV7-9
TGTGCCAGCAGTTACGCCAGTAGAGGGACCCAGTACTTC	CASSYASRGTQYF	TRBJ2-5	13	few	.	TRBV6-5
TGTGCCAGCAGCTTGGGAGGTAATAGCAATCAGCCCCAGCATTTT	CASSLGGNSNQPQHF	TRBJ1-5	15	few	.	TRBV5-8
TGTGCCAGCAGCTTTCAAGGGGGGGGGATCACTGAAGCTTTCTTT	CASSFQGGGITEAFF	TRBJ1-1	15	few	.	TRBV5-8
TGTGCCAGCAGCTCCTTCAAATCACCTACCGAGTACAATGAGCAGTTCTTC	CASSSFKSPTEYNEQFF	TRBJ2-1	17	.	.	TRBV13
TGCAGCGTTGAGGGTGGAGAATGGTTTCACAATGAGCAGTTCTTC	CSVEGGEWFHNEQFF	TRBJ2-1	15	.	.	TRBV29-1
TGTGCCAGCGGGACAGTCCAAGAGACCCAGTACTTC	CASGTVQETQYF	TRBJ2-5	12	.	TRBD1	TRBV27
TGTGCCAGCAGCGCCGGGACAGGGGGATACGAGCAGTACTTC	CASSAGTGGYEQYF	TRBJ2-7	14	.	TRBD1	TRBV9
TGCAGCGTGCCGGGACAAGACTCTGGGGCCAACGTCCTGACTTTC	CSVPGQDSGANVLTF	TRBJ2-6	15	.	.	TRBV29-1
TGTGCCTGGATGACTAGCGGGAGTAGGGATGAGCAGTTCTTC	CAWMTSGSRDEQFF	TRBJ2-1	14	.	TRBD2	TRBV30
TGTGCCAGTGCACATCCAGGGGGCCACGAGCAGTACTTC	CASAHPGGHEQYF	TRBJ2-7	13	.	TRBD1	TRBV19
TGTGCCACATTACCCCGGTGGGCAGGGGGTGATGGCTACACCTTC	CATLPRWAGGDGYTF	TRBJ1-2	15	.	TRBD1	TRBV7-2
TGTGCCAGCAGCCCAGGGGGCGCGGGTCGATATGGCTACACCTTC	CASSPGGAGRYGYTF	TRBJ1-2	15	once	TRBD1	TRBV6-4
TGTGCCAGCAGCCAACAACCGGGACTAGCGGGGTACTCCAATGAGCAGTTCTTC	CASSQQPGLAGYSNEQFF	TRBJ2-1	18	few	TRBD2	TRBV4-2
TGTGCCAGCAGTTACGGGCAGCTAAACCAAGAGACCCAGTACTTC	CASSYGQLNQETQYF	TRBJ2-5	15	.	.	TRBV6-5
TGCGCCAGCAGCCATCGAAGGGGGACAGCGAACACCGGGGAGCTGTTTTTT	CASSHRRGTANTGELFF	TRBJ2-2	17	.	TRBD1	TRBV4-1
TGTGCCAGCAGTTCCCAGGGGGCATGGCAGCCCCAGCATTTT	CASSSQGAWQPQHF	TRBJ1-5	14	.	TRBD1	TRBV6-5
TGTGCCAGCAGCCCAATGGGGACTAGCGGGGGGGCAGTCGGATCCTACAATGAGCAGTTCTTC	CASSPMGTSGGAVGSYNEQFF	TRBJ2-1	21	.	TRBD2	TRBV9
TGTGCCAGCAGCTTTGGCCCCGTAAATGAAAAACTGTTTTTT	CASSFGPVNEKLFF	TRBJ1-4	14	.	.	TRBV5-4
TGTGCCAGCAGTGAATTTCCGGGGTCCGTTAATGAAAAACTGTTTTTT	CASSEFPGSVNEKLFF	TRBJ1-4	16	.	.	TRBV25-1
TGCGCCAGCAGCTTAGATCATACTGGGGCCAACGTCCTAACTTTC	CASSLDHTGANVLTF	TRBJ2-6	15	once	.	TRBV5-1
TGTGCCAGCAGTGGAGCAGGGTACGAGGGGAACACTGAAGCTTTCTTT	CASSGAGYEGNTEAFF	TRBJ1-1	16	.	.	TRBV6-1
TGTGCCAGCAGTCCCAACGGGGGTAGCGCAGATACGCAGTATTTT	CASSPNGGSADTQYF	TRBJ2-3	15	.	.	TRBV5-4
TGTGCCAGCAGCTTAGTGGCGGGGACCTCCTACGAGCAGTACTTC	CASSLVAGTSYEQYF	TRBJ2-7	15	.	.	TRBV7-2
TGTGCCAGCAGTCAACAACCGACAGGGCATGGCTACACCTTC	CASSQQPTGHGYTF	TRBJ1-2	14	.	TRBD1	TRBV6-4
TGTGCCAGCTCATCCGCTGTGGGGCGGCTCGAAGCTTTCTTT	CASSSAVGRLEAFF	TRBJ1-1	14	.	.	TRBV18
TGTGCCAGTACCGACCCTCGGGACAGTCTTGCCCCCCAGCATTTT	CASTDPRDSLAPQHF	TRBJ1-5	15	.	TRBD1	TRBV19
TGTGCCTGGAGTCCAACAGGGGGCGAGCAGTACTTC	CAWSPTGGEQYF	TRBJ2-7	12	.	TRBD1	TRBV30
TGCGCCAGCAGCCCTGGACAGATCACCGGGGAGCTGTTTTTT	CASSPGQITGELFF	TRBJ2-2	14	.	.	TRBV5-1
TGTGCCAGCACCGACGACGGGGGGCTGCGGGACAATGAGCAGTTCTTC	CASTDDGGLRDNEQFF	TRBJ2-1	16	once	.	TRBV2
TGTGCCAGCAGCCTGAGAGGATCGGGGGGACCTAACACTGAAGCTTTCTTT	CASSLRGSGGPNTEAFF	TRBJ1-1	17	.	.	TRBV9
TGTGCCAGCAGCGCAACAGGGGCCGCGAGCAATGAGCAGTTCTTC	CASSATGAASNEQFF	TRBJ2-1	15	.	TRBD1	TRBV9
TGCGCCAGCAGCCGGACGGGAGGGCCCTTCAATGAGCAGTTCTTC	CASSRTGGPFNEQFF	TRBJ2-1	15	few	TRBD2	TRBV5-1
TGTGCCAGTAGAGATAGGGACAGGGGACTTAATCAGCCCCAGCATTTT	CASRDRDRGLNQPQHF	TRBJ1-5	16	once	TRBD1	TRBV19
TGCGCCAGCAGCCGTCTCTTCTCCACAGATACGCAGTATTTT	CASSRLFSTDTQYF	TRBJ2-3	14	.	.	TRBV4-1
TGTGCCAGCAGCTTTGGCGGGACTGAAGCTTTCTTT	CASSFGGTEAFF	TRBJ1-1	12	.	.	TRBV5-4
TGTGCCAGCAGTTGGCGGGGGCAGACCTACGAGCAGTACTTC	CASSWRGQTYEQYF	TRBJ2-7	14	once	.	TRBV28
TGTGCCAGCAGCCCGACAGGGTTCCCGGTTAATGAAAAACTGTTTTTT	CASSPTGFPVNEKLFF	TRBJ1-4	16	.	TRBD1	TRBV6-4
TGTGCCAGCAGCTCCCCCCCAAAACAGGGTTGGAGATTCTATGGCTACACCTTC	CASSSPPKQGWRFYGYTF	TRBJ1-2	18	.	.	TRBV7-2
TGTGCCAGCAGTGAGCGGGAGACAGATACGCAGTATTTT	CASSERETDTQYF	TRBJ2-3	13	.	TRBD2	TRBV6-4
TGTGCCAGCAGTGAAGCGCCAGGGGTCTACGAGCAGTACTTC	CASSEAPGVYEQYF	TRBJ2-7	14	.	.	TRBV6-1